This note documents a single T cell receptor (beta chain) sequence. Some clones are missing from TCRdb's copy, which holds only in-frame ones; the method was immunoSEQ multiplex PCR. The sample yields about 500,000 clones, about nine tenths seen once. The entry originates in a study of blood T cell repertoires in COVID-19. Across the study: The United States, Italy and Spain provided the acute and convalescent COVID-19 samples. Nucleic acid was either cDNA or gDNA, and it came from T cells, B-cell-depleted T cells, or PBMCs.

Donors in Cohort 3 who had recovered were those with two negative PCRs, healthcare professional clearance, or resolution of their symptoms. CDR3 size: 13 residues. Germline-derived CDR1 and CDR2 are GTSNPN and SVGIG (reference sequence). V lost 4 bases to trimming and J lost 4 bases; unmatched junction nucleotides: 4. The source is a woman younger than 35 who had recovered from COVID-19. This sequence joins TRBV30 and TRBJ1-2; 9 bases line up with TRBD1. The sequencing sample was made of PBMCs or T cells enriched from blood (not recorded which). The CDR3 loop reads CAWNTGGSYGYTF. DNA of the CDR3: TGTGCCTGGAACACAGGGGGCAGCTATGGCTACACCTTC.